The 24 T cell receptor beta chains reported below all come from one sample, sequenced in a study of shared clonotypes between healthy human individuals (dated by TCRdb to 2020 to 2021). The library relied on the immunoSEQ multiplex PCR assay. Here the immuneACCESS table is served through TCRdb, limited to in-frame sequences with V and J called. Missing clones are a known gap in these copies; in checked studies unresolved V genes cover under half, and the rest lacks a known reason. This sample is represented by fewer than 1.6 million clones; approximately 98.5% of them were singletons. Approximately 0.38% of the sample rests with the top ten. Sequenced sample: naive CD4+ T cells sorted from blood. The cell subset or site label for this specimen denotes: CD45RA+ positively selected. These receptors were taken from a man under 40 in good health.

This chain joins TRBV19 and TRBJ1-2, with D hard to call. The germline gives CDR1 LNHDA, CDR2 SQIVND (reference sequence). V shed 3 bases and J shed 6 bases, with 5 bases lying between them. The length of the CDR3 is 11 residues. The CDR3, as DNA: TGTGCCAGTAGTATCGCCCATGGCTACACCTTC. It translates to CASSIAHGYTF.

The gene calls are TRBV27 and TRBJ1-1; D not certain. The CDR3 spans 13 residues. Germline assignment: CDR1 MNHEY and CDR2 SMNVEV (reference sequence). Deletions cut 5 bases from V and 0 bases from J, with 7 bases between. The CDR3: CASSPYLNTEAFF. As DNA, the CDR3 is TGTGCCAGCAGTCCCTACCTGAACACTGAAGCTTTCTTT.

The CDR3 sequence: CAISEGTGINQPQHF. The CDR3 bases are TGTGCCATCAGTGAAGGGACAGGGATTAATCAGCCCCAGCATTTT. The rearrangement uses TRBV10-3 and TRBJ1-5, with 9 bases identical to TRBD1. CDR1 is ENHRY and CDR2 is SYGVKD in the germline V gene. The CDR3 contains 15 residues. The V segment lost 3 bases and the J segment 4 bases; nucleotides outside the gene matches: 4.

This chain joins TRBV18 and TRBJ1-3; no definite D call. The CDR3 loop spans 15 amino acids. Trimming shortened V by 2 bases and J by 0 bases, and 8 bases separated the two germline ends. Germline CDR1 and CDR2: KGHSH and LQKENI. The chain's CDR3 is CASSPRSASGNTIYF. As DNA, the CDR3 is TGTGCCAGCTCACCAAGAAGCGCCTCTGGAAACACCATATATTTT.

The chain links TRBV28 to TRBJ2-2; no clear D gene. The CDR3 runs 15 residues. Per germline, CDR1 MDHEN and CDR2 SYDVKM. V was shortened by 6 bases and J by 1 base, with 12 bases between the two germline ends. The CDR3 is CASSLGAGNTGELFF. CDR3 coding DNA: TGTGCCAGCAGCCTAGGAGCAGGGAACACCGGGGAGCTGTTTTTT.

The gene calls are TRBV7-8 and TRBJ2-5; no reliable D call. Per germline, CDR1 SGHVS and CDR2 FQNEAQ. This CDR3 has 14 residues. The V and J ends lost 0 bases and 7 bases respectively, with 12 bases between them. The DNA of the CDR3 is TGTGCCAGCAGCTTAGCGGGGTCGTCCGGGACCCAGTACTTC. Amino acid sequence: CASSLAGSSGTQYF.

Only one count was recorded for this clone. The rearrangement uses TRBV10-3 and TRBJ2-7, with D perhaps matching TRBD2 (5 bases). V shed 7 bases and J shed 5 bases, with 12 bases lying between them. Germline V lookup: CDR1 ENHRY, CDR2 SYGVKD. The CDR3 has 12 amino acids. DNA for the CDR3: TGTGCCATCAACGGGAACCCTAACGAGCAGTACTTC. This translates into CAINGNPNEQYF.

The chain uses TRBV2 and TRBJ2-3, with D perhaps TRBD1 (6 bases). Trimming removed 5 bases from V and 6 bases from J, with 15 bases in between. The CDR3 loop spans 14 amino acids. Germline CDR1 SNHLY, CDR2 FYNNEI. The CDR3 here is CASSSYREYDTQYF. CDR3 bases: TGTGCCAGCAGTAGCTACAGGGAGTACGATACGCAGTATTTT.

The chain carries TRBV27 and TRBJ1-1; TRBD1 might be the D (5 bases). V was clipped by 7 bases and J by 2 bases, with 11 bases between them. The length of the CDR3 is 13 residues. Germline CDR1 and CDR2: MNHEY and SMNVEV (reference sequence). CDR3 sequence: CASKLTVNTEAFF. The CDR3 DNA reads TGTGCCAGCAAGCTGACAGTTAACACTGAAGCTTTCTTT.

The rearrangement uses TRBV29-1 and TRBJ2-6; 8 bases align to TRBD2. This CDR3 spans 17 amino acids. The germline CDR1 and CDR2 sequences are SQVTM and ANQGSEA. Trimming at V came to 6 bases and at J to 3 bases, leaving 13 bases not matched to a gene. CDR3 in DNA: TGCAGCGTCCCCGGGCGGGGGGATGTAGATGGGGCCAACGTCCTGACTTTC. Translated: CSVPGRGDVDGANVLTF.

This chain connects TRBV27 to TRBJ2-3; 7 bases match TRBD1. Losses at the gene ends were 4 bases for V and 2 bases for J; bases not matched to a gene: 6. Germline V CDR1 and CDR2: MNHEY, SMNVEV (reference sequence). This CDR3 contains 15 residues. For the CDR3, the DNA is TGTGCCAGCAGTTGGGGTGGGACAGTCACAGATACGCAGTATTTT. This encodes CASSWGGTVTDTQYF.

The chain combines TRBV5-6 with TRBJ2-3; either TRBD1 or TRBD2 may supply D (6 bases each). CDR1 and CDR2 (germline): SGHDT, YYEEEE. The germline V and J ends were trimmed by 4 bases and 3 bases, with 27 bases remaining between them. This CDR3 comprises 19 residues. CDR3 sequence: CASSGPTRGGSSLTDTQYF. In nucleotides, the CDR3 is TGTGCCAGCAGCGGCCCCACTAGAGGGGGGTCGTCGTTAACAGATACGCAGTATTTT.

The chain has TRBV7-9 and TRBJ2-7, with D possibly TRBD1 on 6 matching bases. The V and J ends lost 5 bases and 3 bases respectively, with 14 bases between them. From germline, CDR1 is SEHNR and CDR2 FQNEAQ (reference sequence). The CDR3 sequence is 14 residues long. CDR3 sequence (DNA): TGTGCCAGCAGCCCCCGGGACAAGGTCTACGAGCAGTACTTC. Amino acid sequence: CASSPRDKVYEQYF.

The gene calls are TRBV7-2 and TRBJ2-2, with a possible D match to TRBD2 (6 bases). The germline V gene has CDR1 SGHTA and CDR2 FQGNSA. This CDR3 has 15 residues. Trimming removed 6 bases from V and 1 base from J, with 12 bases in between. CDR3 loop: CASSPLSGNTGELFF. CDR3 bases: TGTGCCAGCAGTCCCCTTAGCGGGAACACCGGGGAGCTGTTTTTT.

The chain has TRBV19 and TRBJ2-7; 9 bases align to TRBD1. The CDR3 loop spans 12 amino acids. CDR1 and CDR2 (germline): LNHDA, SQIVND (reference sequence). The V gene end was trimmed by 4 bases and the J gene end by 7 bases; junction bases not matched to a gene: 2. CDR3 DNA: TGTGCCAGTAGTAGACAGGGGGGGGAGCAGTACTTC. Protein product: CASSRQGGEQYF.

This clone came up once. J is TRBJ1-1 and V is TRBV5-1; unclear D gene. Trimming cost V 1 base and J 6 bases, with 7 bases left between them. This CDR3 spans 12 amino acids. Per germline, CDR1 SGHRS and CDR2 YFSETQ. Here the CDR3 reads CASSLNRAEAFF. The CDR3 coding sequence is TGCGCCAGCAGCTTGAATAGGGCTGAAGCTTTCTTT. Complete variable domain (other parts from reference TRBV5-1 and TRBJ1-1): KAGVTQTPRYLIKTRGQQVTLSCSPISGHRSVSWYQQTPGQGLQFLFEYFSETQRNKGNFPGRFSGRQFSNSRSEMNVSTLELGDSALYLCASSLNRAEAFFGQGTRLTVV.

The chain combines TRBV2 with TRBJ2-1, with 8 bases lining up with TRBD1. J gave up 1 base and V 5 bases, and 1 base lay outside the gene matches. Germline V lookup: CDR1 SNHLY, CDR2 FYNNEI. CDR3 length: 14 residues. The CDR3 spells CASSRTGSYNEQFF. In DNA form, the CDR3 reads TGTGCCAGCAGTAGGACAGGGTCCTACAATGAGCAGTTCTTC. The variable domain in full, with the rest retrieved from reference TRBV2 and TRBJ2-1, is EPEVTQTPSHQVTQMGQEVILRCVPISNHLYFYWYRQILGQKVEFLVSFYNNEISEKSEIFDDQFSVERPDGSNFTLKIRSTKLEDSAMYFCASSRTGSYNEQFFGPGTRLTVL.

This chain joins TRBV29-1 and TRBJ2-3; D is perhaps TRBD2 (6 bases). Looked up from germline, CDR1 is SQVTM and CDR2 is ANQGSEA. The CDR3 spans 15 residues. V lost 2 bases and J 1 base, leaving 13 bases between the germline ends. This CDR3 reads CSVEIGGIRTDTQYF. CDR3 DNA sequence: TGCAGCGTTGAAATAGGCGGGATACGCACAGATACGCAGTATTTT.

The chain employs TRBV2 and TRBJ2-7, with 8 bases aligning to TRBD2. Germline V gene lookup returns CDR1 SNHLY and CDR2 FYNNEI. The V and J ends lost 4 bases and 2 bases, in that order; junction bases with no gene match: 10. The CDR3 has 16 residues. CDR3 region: CASSGTSSRKTYEQYF. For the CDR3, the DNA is TGTGCCAGCAGTGGGACTAGCTCAAGGAAAACCTACGAGCAGTACTTC.

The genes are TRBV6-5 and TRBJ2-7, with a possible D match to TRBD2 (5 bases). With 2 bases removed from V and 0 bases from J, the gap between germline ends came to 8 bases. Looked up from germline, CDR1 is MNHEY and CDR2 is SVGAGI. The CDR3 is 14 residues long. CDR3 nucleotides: TGTGCCAGCAGTTACGAGGGTCCCTCCTACGAGCAGTACTTC. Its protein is CASSYEGPSYEQYF.

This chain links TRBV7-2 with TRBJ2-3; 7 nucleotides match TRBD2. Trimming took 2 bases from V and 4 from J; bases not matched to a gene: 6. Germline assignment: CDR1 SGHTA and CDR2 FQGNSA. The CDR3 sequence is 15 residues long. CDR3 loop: CASSLSGREPDTQYF. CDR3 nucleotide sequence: TGTGCCAGCAGCTTAAGTGGGCGGGAGCCAGATACGCAGTATTTT.

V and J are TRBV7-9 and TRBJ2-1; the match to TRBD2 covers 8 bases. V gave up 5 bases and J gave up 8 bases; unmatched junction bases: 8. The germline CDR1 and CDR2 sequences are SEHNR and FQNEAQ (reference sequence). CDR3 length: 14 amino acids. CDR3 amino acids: CASSPQREKDEQFF. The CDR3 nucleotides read TGTGCCAGCAGCCCCCAGCGGGAGAAGGATGAGCAGTTCTTC.

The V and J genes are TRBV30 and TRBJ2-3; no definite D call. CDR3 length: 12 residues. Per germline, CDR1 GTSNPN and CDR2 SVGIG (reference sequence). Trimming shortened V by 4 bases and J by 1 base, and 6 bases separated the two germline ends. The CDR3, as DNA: TGTGCCTGGACTTCGGGCACAGATACGCAGTATTTT. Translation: CAWTSGTDTQYF.

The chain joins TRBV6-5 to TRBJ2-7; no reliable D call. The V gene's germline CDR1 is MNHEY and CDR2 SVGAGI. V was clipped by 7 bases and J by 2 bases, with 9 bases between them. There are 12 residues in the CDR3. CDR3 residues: CASTSPTYEQYF. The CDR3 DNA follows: TGTGCCAGCACCTCCCCCACCTACGAGCAGTACTTC.